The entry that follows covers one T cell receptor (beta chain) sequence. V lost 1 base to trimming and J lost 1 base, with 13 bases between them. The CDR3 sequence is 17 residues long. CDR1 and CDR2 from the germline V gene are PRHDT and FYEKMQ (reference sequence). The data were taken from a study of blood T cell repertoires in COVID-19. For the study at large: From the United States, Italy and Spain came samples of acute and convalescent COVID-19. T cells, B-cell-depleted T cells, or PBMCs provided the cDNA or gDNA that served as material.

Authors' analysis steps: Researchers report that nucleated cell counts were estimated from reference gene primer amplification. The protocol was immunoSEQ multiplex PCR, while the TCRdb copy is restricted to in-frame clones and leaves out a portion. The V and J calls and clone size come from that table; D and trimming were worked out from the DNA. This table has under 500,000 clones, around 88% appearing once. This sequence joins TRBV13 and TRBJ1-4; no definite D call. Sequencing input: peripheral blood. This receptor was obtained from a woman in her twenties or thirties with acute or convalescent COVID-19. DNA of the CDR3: TGTGCCAGCAGCTTAGATGGCAGTCAATTAACTAATGAAAAACTGTTTTTT. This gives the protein CASSLDGSQLTNEKLFF.